This paragraph covers one T cell receptor beta chain sequence. Its antigen is unidentified. The length of the CDR3 is 15 residues. This entry belongs to a study of CD8 T cells in ankylosing spondylitis. Generation of TCR beta libraries employed quantitative 5'-RACE incorporating molecular barcodes. TCRdb fed the 5' RACE reads into MiXCR, producing one record per CDR3 protein. This sample has about 540,000 distinct CDR3 sequences; over 9.5% occur once, and the top ten carry nearly 7%. Study-wide findings and caveats: Peripheral blood held disease-linked clones only at relatively low frequency, and these were CD8+. Seemingly characteristic of ankylosing spondylitis blood was a TCR beta motif consisting of roughly 8 highly homologous variants.

This TCR was recovered from a male donor with ankylosing spondylitis. The sequencing sample was made of blood, either unsorted or a sorted T cell fraction (not recorded which). This sequence joins TRBV21-1 and TRBJ1-1; the table's D call, TRBD1, has no DNA check behind it. TRBV21-1 is marked as a pseudogene. CDR3 in DNA: TGTGCCAGCAGCAAATGGGACACGCTGAACACTGAAGCTTTCTTT. Its translation: CASSKWDTLNTEAFF.